The 2 T cell receptor beta chains reported below all come from one sample, sequenced in a study of blood T cell repertoires in COVID-19. Method: immunoSEQ multiplex PCR; TCRdb's copy keeps in-frame clones and lacks some. The profile shows approximately 500,000 clones, approximately 88% of them singletons. Sequenced sample: peripheral blood. The receptors shown here come from a woman between 45 and 60 years old with COVID-19, enrolled during active disease.

The chain links TRBV6-5 to TRBJ1-2, with D perhaps TRBD1 (6 bases). With 0 bases removed from V and 8 bases from J, the gap between germline ends came to 16 bases. This CDR3 contains 15 residues. Looked up from germline, CDR1 is MNHEY and CDR2 is SVGAGI. The CDR3 bases are TGTGCCAGCAGTTACTCGACGGGACGACAGGAGGGCTACACCTTC. It is translated as CASSYSTGRQEGYTF.

The rearrangement uses TRBV7-8 and TRBJ1-1, with a possible D match to TRBD1 (5 bases). V was shortened by 3 bases and J by 4 bases, with 9 bases between the two germline ends. The CDR3 covers 13 residues. Germline V gene lookup returns CDR1 SGHVS and CDR2 FQNEAQ. CDR3 loop: CASSFTGATEAFF. The DNA for the CDR3 is TGTGCCAGCAGCTTCACAGGAGCCACTGAAGCTTTCTTT.